This T cell receptor (beta chain) stems from a study of T-cell reconstitution after alpha-beta-depleted transplantation in children. Study results and caveats: TCRbeta diversity was high at day 60 in some patients (a result of surviving recipient T cells and thymic progenitors).

Unique molecular identifiers tagged the TCRbeta library. TCRdb re-analysed the PCR reads in MiXCR, keeping a single row per CDR3 protein. The repertoire has about 830,000 distinct CDR3 sequences, around 17% of them found once; the top ten carry approximately 5%. This clonotype was recorded at least ten times. The antigen is undetermined. Here the sequenced sample was PBMCs, mostly from graft donor cells, taken 360 days after TCRalphabeta/CD19-depleted stem cell transplant. The receptor comes from a male patient younger than 18 who had a stem cell transplant for acute lymphoblastic leukemia, so the T cells may come from the graft donor.

This chain's CDR3 is CASSSTRQGVDTQYF. DNA of the CDR3: TGCGCCAGCAGCTCTACGAGACAGGGAGTGGATACGCAGTATTTT. The chain links TRBV5-1 to TRBJ2-3, with TRBD1 matching 7 bases. Trimming removed 3 bases from V and 6 bases from J; junction bases left unmatched: 10. Per the germline V gene, CDR1 is SGHRS and CDR2 is YFSETQ. The CDR3 spans 15 residues.